The sequence of this T cell receptor beta chain was determined in a study of T cell repertoires in cytomegalovirus infection. On the study more broadly: The public TCR beta signatures pointed to both CMV infection and matching HLA type.

Broader study findings: The response measured ex vivo was dominated by TCR beta clonotypes (HLA-C-restricted and CMV-specific). Identification of carriers of CMV plus the relevant HLA was achieved through cumulative public TCR beta family frequency.

TCRdb analysed the reads with MiXCR anew, one entry per CDR3 protein. Among around 630,000 distinct CDR3 sequences, more than 20% were seen once, and the ten largest hold roughly 8%. Remarks on this clonotype: What it binds is unknown. Since a much larger clone is just one base distant, this may be a read error.

The germline V gene encodes CDR1 SGHTA and CDR2 FQGNSA. This CDR3 comprises 14 residues. This TCR was sampled from a human donor in good health (CMV status not recorded). Some clones in this sample may be carry-over from other donors' samples. V and J are TRBV7-2 and TRBJ2-3; D might be TRBD1 (6 bases). The source material was CD8+ T cells from PBMCs. The CDR3 bases are TGTGCCAACAGCCTCCGGGCAGGGGTAGATACGCAGTATTTT. Amino acid sequence: CANSLRAGVDTQYF.